These T cell receptor beta chains were read from a single sample in a study of T cells of healthy individuals. Using its own MiXCR run on the 5' RACE reads, TCRdb lists one record per CDR3 protein. This table has about 53,000 distinct CDR3 sequences, around 15% appearing once. The receptors originated from a human donor in good health. CDR3s include the opening cysteine and the closing phenylalanine or tryptophan. A D gene is named only where the DNA matches it firmly. Some rows mark clone size as missing; the rest say once, few, many or name a class of expanded clone.

CDR3	DNA	D	size	J	V
CASSLEGTAVTDTQYF	TGTGCCAGCAGCTTAGAAGGGACAGCTGTCACAGATACGCAGTATTTT	TRBD1	.	TRBJ2-3	TRBV7-8
CASRDDGPGEKLFF	TGTGCCAGCAGGGATGACGGTCCTGGAGAAAAACTGTTTTTT	.	.	TRBJ1-4	TRBV12-3/TRBV12-4
CASSNSITEAFF	TGTGCCAGCTCTAACAGTATCACTGAAGCTTTCTTT	.	.	TRBJ1-1	TRBV9
CASSLFSGANNQPQHF	TGTGCCAGCAGTTTATTCTCGGGGGCGAACAATCAGCCCCAGCATTTT	.	.	TRBJ1-5	TRBV28
CSVDSQNTGELFF	TGCAGCGTTGACAGCCAGAACACCGGGGAGCTGTTTTTT	.	many	TRBJ2-2	TRBV29-1
CSAPGTGFYEQYF	TGCAGTGCTCCCGGGACAGGGTTCTACGAGCAGTACTTC	TRBD1	.	TRBJ2-7	TRBV20-1
CSARDQFYEQYF	TGCAGTGCTAGAGATCAATTCTACGAGCAGTACTTC	.	.	TRBJ2-7	TRBV20-1
CASSYDLRDSINQPQHF	TGTGCCAGCAGTTATGACCTCCGGGACAGTATCAATCAGCCCCAGCATTTT	TRBD1	.	TRBJ1-5	TRBV6-2/TRBV6-3
CASSPDRGYVETQYF	TGTGCCAGCAGCCCTGACAGGGGGTATGTGGAGACCCAGTACTTC	TRBD1	many	TRBJ2-5	TRBV7-2
CASSHDRENTIYF	TGTGCCAGCAGCCACGATAGAGAGAACACCATATATTTT	.	few	TRBJ1-3	TRBV3-1
CASSPGGVADTQYF	TGTGCCAGCAGCCCCGGAGGTGTAGCAGATACGCAGTATTTT	.	many	TRBJ2-3	TRBV11-2
CASRGQSPPLNTGELFF	TGTGCCAGCAGGGGACAGTCCCCTCCTTTGAACACCGGGGAGCTGTTTTTT	TRBD1	.	TRBJ2-2	TRBV11-1
CSELGSSTDTQYF	TGCAGTGAACTTGGGTCGAGCACAGATACGCAGTATTTT	.	few	TRBJ2-3	TRBV20-1
CAASPGLAYEQYF	TGTGCCGCGTCCCCGGGACTTGCCTACGAGCAGTACTTC	.	.	TRBJ2-7	TRBV27
CASSVPGNSNQPQHF	TGTGCCAGCAGTGTCCCCGGGAATAGCAATCAGCCCCAGCATTTT	.	many	TRBJ1-5	TRBV6-1
CATSESSKTIQYF	TGTGCCACCAGCGAGTCTAGCAAAACAATTCAGTACTTC	.	.	TRBJ2-4	TRBV7-9
CASKDGPYEQYF	TGTGCCAGCAAAGACGGCCCCTACGAGCAGTACTTC	.	many	TRBJ2-7	TRBV6-1